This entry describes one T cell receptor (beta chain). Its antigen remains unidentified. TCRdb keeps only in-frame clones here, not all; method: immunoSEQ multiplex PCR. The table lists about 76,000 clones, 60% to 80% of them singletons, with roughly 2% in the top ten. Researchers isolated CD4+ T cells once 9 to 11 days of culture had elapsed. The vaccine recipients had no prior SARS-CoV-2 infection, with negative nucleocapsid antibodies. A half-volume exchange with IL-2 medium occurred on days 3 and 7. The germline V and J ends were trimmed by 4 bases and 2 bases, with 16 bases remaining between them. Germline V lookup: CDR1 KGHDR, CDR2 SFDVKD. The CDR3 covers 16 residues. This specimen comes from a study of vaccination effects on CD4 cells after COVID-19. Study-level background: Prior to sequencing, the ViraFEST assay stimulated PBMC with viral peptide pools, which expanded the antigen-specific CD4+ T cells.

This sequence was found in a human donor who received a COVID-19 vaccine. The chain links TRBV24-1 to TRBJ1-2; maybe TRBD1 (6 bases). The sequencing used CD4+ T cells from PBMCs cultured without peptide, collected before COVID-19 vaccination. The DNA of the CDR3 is TGTGCCACCAGTGAGCTCCAATCGACAGGAAACTATGGCTACACCTTC. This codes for CATSELQSTGNYGYTF.